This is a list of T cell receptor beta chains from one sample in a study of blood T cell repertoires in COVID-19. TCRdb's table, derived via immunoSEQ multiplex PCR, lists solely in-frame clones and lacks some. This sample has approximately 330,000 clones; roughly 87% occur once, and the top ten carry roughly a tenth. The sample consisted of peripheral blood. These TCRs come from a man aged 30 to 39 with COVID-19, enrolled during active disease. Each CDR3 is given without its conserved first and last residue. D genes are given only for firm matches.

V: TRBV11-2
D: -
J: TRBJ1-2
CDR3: ASSLEAGASYGYT

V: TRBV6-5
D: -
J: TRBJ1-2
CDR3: ASSYAVQRGYT

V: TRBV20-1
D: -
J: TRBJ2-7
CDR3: SALHRDEQY

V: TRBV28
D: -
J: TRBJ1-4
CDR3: ASRRLWGQGGKLF

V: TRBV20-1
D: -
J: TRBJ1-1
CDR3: SASRRARDTEAF

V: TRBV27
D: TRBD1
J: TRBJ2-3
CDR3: ASSLSRAGGDTQY

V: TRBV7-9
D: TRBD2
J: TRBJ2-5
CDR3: ASSSLAGGRQETQY

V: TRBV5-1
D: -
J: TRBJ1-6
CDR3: ASSFVGRTGNSPLH

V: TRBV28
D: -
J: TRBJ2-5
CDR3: ASETALQETQY

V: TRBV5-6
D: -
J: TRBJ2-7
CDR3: ASSFRGGSYEQY

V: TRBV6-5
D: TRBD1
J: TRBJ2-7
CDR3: ASSYSDRGAYEQY

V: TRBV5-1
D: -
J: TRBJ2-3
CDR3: ASSLHDPQRGDTQY

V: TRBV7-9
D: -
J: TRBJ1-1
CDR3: ASSSNPTGNTEAF

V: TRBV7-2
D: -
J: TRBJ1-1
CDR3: ASSSQGLGTTEAF

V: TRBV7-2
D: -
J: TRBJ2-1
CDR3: ASSPLSFVDEQF

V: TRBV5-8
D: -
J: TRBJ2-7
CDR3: ASSHDFSRREQY

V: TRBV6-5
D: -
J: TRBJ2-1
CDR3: ASTWASVYNEQF

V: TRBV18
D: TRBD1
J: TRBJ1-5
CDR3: ASSPRQGDQPQH

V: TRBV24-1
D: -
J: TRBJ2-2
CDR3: ATGEIGVTGELF

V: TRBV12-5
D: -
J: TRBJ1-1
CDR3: ASGLVPGLAEAF

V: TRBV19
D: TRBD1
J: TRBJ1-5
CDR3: ASSPGQGANQPQH

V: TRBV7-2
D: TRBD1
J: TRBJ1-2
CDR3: ASSPRQGAYGYT

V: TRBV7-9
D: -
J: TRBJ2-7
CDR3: ASSPSTPTSYEQY

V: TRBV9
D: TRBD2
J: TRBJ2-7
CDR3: ASSPLAGGYNEQY

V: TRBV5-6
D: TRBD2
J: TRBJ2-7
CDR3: ASSLAGLVTHEQY

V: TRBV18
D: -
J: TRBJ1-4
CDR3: ASSPPLTGATNEKLF

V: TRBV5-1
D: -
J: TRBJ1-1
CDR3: ASSLVGGTPANTEAF

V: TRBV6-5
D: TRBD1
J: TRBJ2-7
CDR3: ASSYWAGGQYEQY

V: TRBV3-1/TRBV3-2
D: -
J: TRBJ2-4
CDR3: ASSPPGGAKNIQY

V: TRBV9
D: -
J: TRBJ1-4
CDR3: ASRGEGANEKLF

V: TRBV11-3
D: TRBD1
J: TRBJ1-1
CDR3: ASSLDGTGLNTEAF

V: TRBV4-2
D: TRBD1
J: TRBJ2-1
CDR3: ASSRDRVGNEQF

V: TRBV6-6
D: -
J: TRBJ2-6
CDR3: ASTYRGFSGANVLT

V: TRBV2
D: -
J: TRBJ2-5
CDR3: ASSILVRQETQY

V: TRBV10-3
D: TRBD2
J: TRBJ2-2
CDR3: AISETKRERNTGELF

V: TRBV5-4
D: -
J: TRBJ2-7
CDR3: ASSRGGDEQY

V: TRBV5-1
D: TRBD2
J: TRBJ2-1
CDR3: ASSFTTGLAPHNEQF

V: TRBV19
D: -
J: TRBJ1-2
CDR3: ASSILGWGPTNYGYT

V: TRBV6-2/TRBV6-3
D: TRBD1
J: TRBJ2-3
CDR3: ASSPGTGSTDTQY

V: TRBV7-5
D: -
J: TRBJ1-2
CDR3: ARSYGTFKVLDYGYT

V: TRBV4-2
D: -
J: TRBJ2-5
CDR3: ASSHIKPGGRYQETQY

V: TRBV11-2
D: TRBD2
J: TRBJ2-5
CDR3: ASSFGGEGQETQY

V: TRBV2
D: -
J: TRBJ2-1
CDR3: ALSRVADEQF

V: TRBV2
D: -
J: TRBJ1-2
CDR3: ASSVVGQGGYT

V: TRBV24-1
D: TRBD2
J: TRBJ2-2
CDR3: ATSDFTSGTNTGELF

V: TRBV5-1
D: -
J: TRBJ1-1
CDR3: ASSLDKAPTEAF

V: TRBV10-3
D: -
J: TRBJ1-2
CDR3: AISVAARGGGRNYGYT

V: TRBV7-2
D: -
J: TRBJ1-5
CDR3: ASSLYGGESGQPQH

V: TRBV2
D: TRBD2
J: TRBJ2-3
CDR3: SSGGTDTQY

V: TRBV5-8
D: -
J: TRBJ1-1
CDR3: ASSQLGGRKNTEAF

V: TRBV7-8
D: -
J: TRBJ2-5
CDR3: ASSLQLATVDLTETQY

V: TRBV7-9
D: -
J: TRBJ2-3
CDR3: ASSLAGTYGTDTQY

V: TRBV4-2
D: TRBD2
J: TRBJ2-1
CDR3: ASSQGVTSGDYNEQF

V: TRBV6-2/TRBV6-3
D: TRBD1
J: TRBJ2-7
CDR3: ASSRTGGPYEQY

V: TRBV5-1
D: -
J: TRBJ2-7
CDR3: ASSPIGGTVRGQY